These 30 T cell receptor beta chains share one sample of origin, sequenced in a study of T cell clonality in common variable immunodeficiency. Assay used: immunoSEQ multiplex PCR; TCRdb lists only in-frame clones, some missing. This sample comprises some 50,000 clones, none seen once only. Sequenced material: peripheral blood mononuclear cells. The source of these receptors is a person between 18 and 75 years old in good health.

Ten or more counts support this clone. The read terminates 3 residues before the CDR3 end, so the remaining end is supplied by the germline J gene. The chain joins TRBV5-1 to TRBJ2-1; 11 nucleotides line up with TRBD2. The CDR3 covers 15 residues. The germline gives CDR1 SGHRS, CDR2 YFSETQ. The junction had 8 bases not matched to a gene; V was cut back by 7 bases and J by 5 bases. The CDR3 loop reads CASGRTSGPHNEQFF. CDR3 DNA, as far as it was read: TGCGCCAGCGGAAGGACTAGCGGGCCTCACAATGAG.

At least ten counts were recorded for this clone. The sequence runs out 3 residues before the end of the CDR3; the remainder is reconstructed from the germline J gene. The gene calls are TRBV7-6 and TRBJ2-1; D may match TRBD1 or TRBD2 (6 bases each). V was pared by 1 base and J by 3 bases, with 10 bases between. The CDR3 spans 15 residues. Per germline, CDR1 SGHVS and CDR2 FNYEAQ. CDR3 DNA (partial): TGTGCCAGCAGCTTAGTAGGGGGAGGCTACAATGAG. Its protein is CASSLVGGGYNE. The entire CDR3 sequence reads CASSLVGGGYNEQFF.

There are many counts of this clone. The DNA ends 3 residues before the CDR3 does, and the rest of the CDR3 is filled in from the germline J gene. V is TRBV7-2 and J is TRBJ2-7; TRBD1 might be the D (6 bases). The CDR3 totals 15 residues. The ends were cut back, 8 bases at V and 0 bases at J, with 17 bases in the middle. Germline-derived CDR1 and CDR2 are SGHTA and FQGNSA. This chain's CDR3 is CASSFPGADSYEQYF. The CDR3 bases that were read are TGTGCCAGCTCTTTCCCAGGGGCAGACTCCTACGAG.

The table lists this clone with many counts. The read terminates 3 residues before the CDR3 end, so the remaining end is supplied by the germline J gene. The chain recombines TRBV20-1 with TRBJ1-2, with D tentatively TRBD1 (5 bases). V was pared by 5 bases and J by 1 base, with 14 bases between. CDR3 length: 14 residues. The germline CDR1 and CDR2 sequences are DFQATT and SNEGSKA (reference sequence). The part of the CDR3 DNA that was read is TGCAGTGCTCCATCGACAGCAAATAACTATGGC. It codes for CSAPSTANNYG. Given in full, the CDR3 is CSAPSTANNYGYTF.

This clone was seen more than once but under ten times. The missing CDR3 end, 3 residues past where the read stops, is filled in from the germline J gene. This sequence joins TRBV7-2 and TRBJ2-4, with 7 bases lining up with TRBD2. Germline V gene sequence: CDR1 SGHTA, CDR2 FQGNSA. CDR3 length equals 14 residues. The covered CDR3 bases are TGTGCCAGCAGCTTAGAGCGGGGTCGCTATGGT. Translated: CASSLERGRYG. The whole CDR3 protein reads CASSLERGRYGQYF. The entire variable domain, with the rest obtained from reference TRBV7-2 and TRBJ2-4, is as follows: GAGVSQSPSNKVTEKGKDVELRCDPISGHTALYWYRQSLGQGLEFLIYFQGNSAPDKSGLPSDRFSAERTGGSVSTLTIQRTQQEDSAVYLCASSLERGRYGQYFGAGTRLSVL.

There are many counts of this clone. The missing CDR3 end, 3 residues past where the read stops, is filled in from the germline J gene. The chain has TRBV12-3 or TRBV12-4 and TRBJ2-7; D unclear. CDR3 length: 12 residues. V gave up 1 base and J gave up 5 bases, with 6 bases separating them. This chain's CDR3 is CASSLEPHEQYF. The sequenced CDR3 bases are TGTGCCAGCAGTTTAGAGCCTCACGAG.

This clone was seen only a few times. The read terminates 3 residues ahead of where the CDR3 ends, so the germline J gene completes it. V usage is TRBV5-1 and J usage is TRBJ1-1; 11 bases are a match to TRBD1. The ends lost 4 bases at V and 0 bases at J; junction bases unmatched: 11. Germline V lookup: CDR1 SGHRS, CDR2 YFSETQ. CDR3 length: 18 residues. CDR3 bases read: TGCGCCAGCAGCCGGATCCGGGACAGGGGGACTTTGAACACTGAA. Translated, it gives CASSRIRDRGTLNTE. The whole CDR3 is CASSRIRDRGTLNTEAFF.

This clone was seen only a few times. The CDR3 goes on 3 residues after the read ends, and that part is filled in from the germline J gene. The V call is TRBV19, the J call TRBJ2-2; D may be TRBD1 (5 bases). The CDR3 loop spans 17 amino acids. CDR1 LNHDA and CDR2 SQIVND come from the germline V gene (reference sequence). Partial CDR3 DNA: TGTGCCAGTAGTATAGGACACAGGAGCTCCTATAATTCACCG. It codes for CASSIGHRSSYNSP. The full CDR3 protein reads CASSIGHRSSYNSPLFF.

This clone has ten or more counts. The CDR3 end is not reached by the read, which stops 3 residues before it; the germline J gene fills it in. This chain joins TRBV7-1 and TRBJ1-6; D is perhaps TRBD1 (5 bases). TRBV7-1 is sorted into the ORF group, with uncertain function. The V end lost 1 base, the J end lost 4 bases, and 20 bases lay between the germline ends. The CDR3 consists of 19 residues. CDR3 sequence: CASSSDRMAYLNYNSPLHF. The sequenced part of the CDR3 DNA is TGTGCCAGCAGCTCAGACAGGATGGCTTATTTGAATTATAATTCACCC.

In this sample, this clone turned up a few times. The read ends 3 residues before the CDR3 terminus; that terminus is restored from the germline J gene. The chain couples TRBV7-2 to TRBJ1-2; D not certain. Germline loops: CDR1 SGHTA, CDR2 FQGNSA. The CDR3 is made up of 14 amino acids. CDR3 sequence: CASSPLSGPYDYTF. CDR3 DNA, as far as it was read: TGTGCCAGCAGCCCACTTAGCGGGCCCTACGAC.

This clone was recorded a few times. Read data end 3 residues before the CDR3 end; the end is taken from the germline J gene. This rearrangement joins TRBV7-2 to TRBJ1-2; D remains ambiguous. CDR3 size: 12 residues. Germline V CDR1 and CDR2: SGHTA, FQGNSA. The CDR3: CASSSNSYDYTF. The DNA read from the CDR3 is TGTGCCAGCAGCTCTAACTCCTACGAC.

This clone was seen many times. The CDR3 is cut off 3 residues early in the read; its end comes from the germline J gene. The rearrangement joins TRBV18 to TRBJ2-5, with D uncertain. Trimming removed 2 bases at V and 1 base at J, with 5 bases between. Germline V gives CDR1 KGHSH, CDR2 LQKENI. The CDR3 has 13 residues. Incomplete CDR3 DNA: TGTGCCAGCTCACCAGGGCTCCAAGAGACC. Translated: CASSPGLQET. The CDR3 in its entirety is CASSPGLQETQYF.

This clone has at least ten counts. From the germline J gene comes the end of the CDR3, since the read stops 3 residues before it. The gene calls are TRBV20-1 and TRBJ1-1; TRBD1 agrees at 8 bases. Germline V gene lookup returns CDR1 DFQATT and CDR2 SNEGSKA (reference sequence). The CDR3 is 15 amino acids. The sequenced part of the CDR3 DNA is TGCAGTGCTAGAGCCTCGGACAGGGAAGCCGAGACC. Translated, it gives CSARASDREAET. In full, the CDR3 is CSARASDREAETAFF.

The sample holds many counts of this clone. This CDR3 is CSARGGNYGYTF. Partial CDR3 DNA: TGCAGCGCCAGGGGAGGGAACTATGGC. The rearrangement uses TRBV29-1 and TRBJ1-2, with a weak D call TRBD1 (6 bases). The read is 3 residues too short to cover the CDR3 end, so that end is filled in from the germline J gene. Germline CDR1 SQVTM, CDR2 ANQGSEA. The CDR3 contains 12 residues. Trimming pared 7 bases from V and 2 bases from J, leaving 11 bases between. Full variable domain (rest looked up from reference TRBV29-1 and TRBJ1-2): SAVISQKPSRDICQRGTSLTIQCQVDSQVTMMFWYRQQPGQSLTLIATANQGSEATYESGFVIDKFPISRPNLTFSTLTVSNMSPEDSSIYLCSARGGNYGYTFGSGTRLTVV.

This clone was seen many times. CDR3 in amino acids: CSASPASGGLKFYNEQFF. The covered CDR3 bases are TGCAGTGCTAGTCCCGCTAGCGGGGGACTAAAGTTCTACAATGAG. The genes are TRBV20-1 and TRBJ2-1, with 10 positions matching TRBD2. Coverage ceases 3 residues before the CDR3 finishes, and the germline J gene fills in the end. In germline, CDR1 is DFQATT, CDR2 SNEGSKA (reference sequence). CDR3 size: 18 residues. Trimming at V came to 3 bases and at J to 3 bases, leaving 14 bases not matched to a gene.

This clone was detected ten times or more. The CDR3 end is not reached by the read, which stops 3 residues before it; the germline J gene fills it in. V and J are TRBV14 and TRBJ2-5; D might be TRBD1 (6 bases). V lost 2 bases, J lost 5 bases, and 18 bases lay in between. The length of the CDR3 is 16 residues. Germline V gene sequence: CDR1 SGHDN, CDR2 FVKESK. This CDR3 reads CASSQLRQVPLETQYF. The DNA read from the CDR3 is TGTGCCAGCAGCCAATTGAGACAGGTCCCCTTGGAGACC.

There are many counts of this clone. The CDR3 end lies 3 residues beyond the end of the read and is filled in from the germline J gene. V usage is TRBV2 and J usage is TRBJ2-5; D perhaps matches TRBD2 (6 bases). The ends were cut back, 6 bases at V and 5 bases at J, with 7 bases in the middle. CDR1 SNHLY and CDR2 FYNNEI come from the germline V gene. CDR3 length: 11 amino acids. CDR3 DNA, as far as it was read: TGTGCCAGCAGACTAGCTGAGACC. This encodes CASRLAET. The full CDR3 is CASRLAETQYF.

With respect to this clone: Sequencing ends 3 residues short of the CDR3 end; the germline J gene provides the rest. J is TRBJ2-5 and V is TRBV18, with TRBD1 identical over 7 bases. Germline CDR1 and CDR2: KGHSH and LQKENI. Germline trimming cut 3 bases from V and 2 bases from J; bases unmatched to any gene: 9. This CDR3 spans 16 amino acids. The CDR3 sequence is CASSPKSLGQQETQYF. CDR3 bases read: TGTGCCAGCTCACCTAAATCCTTGGGACAGCAAGAGACC.

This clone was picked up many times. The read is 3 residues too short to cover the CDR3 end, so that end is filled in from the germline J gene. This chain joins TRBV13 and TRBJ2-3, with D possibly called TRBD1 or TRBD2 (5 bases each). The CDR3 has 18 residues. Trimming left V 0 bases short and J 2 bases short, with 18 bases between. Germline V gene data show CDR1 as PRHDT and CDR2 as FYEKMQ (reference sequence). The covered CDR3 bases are TGTGCCAGCAGCTTAGGATCAGGGAGAGGGTTTAACACAGATACG. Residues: CASSLGSGRGFNTDT. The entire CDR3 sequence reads CASSLGSGRGFNTDTQYF.

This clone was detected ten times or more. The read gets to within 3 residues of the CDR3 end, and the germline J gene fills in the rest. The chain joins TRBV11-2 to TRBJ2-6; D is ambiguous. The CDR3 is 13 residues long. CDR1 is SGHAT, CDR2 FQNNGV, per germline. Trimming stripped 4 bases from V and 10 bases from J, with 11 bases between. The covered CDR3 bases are TGTGCCAGCAGCTCCCGTTTCGGTAACGTC. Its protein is CASSSRFGNV. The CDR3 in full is CASSSRFGNVLTF.

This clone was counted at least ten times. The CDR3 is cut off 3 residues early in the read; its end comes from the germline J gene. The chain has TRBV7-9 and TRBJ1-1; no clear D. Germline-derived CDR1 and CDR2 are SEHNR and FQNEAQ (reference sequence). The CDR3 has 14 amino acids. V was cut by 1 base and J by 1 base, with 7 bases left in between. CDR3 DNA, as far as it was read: TGTGCCAGCAGCTTAGTCCAGAAGAACACTGAA. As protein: CASSLVQKNTE. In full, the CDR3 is CASSLVQKNTEAFF.

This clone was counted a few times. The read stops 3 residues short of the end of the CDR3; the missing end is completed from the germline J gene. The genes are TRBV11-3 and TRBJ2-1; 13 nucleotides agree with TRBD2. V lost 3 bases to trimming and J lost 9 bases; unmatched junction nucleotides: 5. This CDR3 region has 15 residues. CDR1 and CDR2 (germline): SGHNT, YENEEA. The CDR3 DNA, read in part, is TGTGCCAGCAGCTTCGGACTAGCGGGAGATCTTGAG. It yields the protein CASSFGLAGDLE. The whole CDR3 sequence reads CASSFGLAGDLEQFF. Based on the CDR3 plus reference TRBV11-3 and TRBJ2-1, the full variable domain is EAGVVQSPRYKIIEKKQPVAFWCNPISGHNTLYWYLQNLGQGPELLIRYENEEAVDDSQLPKDRFSAERLKGVDSTLKIQPAELGDSAVYLCASSFGLAGDLEQFFGPGTRLTVL.

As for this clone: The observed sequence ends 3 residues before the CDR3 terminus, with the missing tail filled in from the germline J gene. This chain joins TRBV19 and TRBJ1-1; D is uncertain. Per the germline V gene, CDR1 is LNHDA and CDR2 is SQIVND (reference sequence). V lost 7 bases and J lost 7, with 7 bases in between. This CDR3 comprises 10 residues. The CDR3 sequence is CASMAHEAFF. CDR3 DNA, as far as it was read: TGTGCCAGTATGGCACATGAA.

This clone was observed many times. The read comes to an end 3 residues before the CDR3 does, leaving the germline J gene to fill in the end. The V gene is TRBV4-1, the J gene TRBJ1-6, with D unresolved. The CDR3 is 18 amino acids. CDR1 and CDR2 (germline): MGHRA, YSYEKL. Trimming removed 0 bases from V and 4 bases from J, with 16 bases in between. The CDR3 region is CASSQDSRGGGYNSPLHF. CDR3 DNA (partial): TGCGCCAGCAGCCAAGATAGTCGTGGCGGTGGGTATAATTCACCC.

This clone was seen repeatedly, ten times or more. CDR3 region: CASSRIVRDRDTDTQYF. Incomplete CDR3 DNA: TGTGCCAGCAGTAGAATTGTCAGGGACAGGGACACAGATACG. The V call is TRBV27, the J call TRBJ2-3, with 9 bases that match TRBD1. Read sequence stops 3 residues before the CDR3 end, and the germline J gene provides the missing end. The CDR3 is 17 amino acids. The germline gives CDR1 MNHEY, CDR2 SMNVEV (reference sequence). Trimming cost V 5 bases and J 2 bases; bases outside gene matches: 11.

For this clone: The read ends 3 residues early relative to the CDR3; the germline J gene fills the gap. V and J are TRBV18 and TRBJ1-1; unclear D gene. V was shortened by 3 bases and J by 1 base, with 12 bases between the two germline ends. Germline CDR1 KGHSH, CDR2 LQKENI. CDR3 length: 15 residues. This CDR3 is CASSPPMGPNTEAFF. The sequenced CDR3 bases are TGTGCCAGCTCACCTCCGATGGGCCCGAACACTGAA.

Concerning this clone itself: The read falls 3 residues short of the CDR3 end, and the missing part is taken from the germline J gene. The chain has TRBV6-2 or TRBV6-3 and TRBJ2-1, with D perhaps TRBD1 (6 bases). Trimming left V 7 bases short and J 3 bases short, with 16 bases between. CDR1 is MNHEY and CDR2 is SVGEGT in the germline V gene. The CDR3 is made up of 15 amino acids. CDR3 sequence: CASNLPGHGYNEQFF. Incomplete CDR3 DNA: TGTGCCAGCAACCTACCGGGACATGGCTACAATGAG.

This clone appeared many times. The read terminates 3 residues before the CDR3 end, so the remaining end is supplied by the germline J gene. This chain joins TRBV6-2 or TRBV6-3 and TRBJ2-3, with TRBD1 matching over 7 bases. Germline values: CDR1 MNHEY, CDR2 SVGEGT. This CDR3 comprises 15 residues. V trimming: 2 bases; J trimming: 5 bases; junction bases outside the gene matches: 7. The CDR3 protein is CASSYLRGGVDTQYF. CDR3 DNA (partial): TGTGCCAGCAGTTACCTTAGAGGGGGCGTAGATACG.

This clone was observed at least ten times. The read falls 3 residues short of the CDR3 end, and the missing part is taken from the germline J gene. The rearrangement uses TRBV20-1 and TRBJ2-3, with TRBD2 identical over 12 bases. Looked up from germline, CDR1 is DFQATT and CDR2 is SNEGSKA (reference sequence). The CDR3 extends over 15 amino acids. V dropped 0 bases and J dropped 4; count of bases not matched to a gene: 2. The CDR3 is CSARDLAGGPDTQYF. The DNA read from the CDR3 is TGCAGTGCTAGAGATCTAGCGGGGGGGCCAGATACG.

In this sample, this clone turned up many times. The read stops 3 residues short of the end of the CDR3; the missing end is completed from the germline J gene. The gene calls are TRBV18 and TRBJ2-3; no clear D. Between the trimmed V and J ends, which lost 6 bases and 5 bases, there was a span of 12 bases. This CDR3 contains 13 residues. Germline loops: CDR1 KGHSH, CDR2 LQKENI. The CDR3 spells CASSLRAKDTQYF. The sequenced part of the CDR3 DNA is TGTGCCAGCTCCCTAAGGGCGAAAGATACG.